The subject of this entry is one TCR beta chain. CDR1 and CDR2 (germline): SGHTA, FQGTGA. This CDR3 has 14 residues. V was clipped by 2 bases and J by 7 bases, with 14 bases between them. As originally analysed: Researchers report that nucleated cell counts were estimated from reference gene primer amplification. Clones were sequenced by immunoSEQ multiplex PCR, and TCRdb holds only the in-frame ones, with some missing. D and trimming come from the DNA, and the V and J calls and clone size come from that table. The sample records approximately 63,000 clones, more than 75% being singletons. This sample was included in a study of blood T cell repertoires in COVID-19. Overall study context: The study drew acute and convalescent COVID-19 samples from the United States, Italy and Spain. Nucleic acid was either cDNA or gDNA, and it came from T cells, B-cell-depleted T cells, or PBMCs.

V usage is TRBV7-3 and J usage is TRBJ1-2, with D unresolved. Sequenced material: peripheral blood. The sequence was collected from a woman of 80 years or more with acute or convalescent COVID-19. The CDR3 reads CASSLFGQSGGYTF. The DNA for the CDR3 is TGTGCCAGCAGCTTATTCGGTCAGTCAGGTGGCTACACCTTC.